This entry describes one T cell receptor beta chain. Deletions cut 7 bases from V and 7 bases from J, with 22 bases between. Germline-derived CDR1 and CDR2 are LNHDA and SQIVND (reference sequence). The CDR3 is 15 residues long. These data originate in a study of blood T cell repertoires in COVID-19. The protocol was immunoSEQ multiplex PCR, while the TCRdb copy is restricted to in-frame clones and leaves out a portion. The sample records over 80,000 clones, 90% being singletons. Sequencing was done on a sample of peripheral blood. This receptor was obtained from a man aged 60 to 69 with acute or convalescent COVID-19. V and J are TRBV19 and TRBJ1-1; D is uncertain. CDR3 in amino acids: CASTLPKAGRLEAFF. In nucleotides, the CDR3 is TGTGCCAGTACCCTCCCCAAGGCAGGTAGGCTTGAAGCTTTCTTT.